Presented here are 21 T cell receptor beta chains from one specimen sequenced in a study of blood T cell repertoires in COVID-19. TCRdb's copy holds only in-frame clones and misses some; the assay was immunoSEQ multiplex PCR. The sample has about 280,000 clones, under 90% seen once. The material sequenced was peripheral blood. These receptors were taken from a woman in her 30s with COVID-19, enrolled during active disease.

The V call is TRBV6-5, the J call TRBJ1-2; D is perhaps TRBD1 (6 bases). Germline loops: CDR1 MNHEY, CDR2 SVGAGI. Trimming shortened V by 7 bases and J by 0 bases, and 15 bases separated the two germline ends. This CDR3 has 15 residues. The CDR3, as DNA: TGTGCCAGCACTTCCTCCAGGGGACCTAACTATGGCTACACCTTC. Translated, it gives CASTSSRGPNYGYTF.

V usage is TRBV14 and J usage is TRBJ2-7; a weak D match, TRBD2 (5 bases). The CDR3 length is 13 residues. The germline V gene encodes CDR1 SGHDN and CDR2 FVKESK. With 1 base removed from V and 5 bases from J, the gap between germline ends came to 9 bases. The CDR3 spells CASSQVPGNEQYF. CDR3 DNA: TGTGCCAGCAGCCAAGTCCCGGGAAACGAGCAGTACTTC.

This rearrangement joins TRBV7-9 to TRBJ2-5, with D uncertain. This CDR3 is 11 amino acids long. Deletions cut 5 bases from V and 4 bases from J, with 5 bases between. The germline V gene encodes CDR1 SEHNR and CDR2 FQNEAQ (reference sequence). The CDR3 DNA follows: TGTGCCAGCAGCCCGAGAGAGACCCAGTACTTC. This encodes CASSPRETQYF. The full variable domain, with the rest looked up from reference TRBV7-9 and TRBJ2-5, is DTGVSQNPRHKITKRGQNVTFRCDPISEHNRLYWYRQTLGQGPEFLTYFQNEAQLEKSRLLSDRFSAERPKGSFSTLEIQRTEQGDSAMYLCASSPRETQYFGPGTRLLVL.

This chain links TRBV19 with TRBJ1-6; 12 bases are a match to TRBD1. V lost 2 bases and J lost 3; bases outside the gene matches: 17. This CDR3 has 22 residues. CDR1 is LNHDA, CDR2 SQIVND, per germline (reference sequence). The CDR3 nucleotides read TGTGCCAGTAGTATACCTCACGGGACAGGGGGCCATAAAACTCGCTATAATTCACCCCTCCACTTT. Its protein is CASSIPHGTGGHKTRYNSPLHF. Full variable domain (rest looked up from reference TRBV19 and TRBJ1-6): DGGITQSPKYLFRKEGQNVTLSCEQNLNHDAMYWYRQDPGQGLRLIYYSQIVNDFQKGDIAEGYSVSREKKESFPLTVTSAQKNPTAFYLCASSIPHGTGGHKTRYNSPLHFGNGTRLTVT.

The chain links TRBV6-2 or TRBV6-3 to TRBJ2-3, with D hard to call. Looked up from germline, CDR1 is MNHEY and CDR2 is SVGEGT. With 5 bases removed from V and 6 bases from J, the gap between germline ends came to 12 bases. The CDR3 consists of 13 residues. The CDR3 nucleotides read TGTGCCAGCAGTACCATAAGGCGGGATACGCAGTATTTT. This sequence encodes CASSTIRRDTQYF.

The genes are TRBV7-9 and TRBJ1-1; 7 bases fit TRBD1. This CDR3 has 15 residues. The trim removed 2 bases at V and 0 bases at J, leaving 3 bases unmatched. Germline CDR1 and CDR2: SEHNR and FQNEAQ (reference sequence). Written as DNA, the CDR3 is TGTGCCAGCAGCTTACCCCAGGGGGTGAACACTGAAGCTTTCTTT. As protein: CASSLPQGVNTEAFF.

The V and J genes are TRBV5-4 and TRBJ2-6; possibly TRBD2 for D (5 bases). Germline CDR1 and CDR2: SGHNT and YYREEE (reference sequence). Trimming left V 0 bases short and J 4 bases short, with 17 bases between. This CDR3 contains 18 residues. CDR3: CASSLGRGTRGGANVLTF. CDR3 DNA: TGTGCCAGCAGCTTGGGACGGGGTACCCGGGGAGGGGCCAACGTCCTGACTTTC.

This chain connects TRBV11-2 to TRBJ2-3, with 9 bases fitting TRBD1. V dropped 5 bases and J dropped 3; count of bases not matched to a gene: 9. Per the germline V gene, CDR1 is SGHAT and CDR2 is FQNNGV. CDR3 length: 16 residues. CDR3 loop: CASSRTGGTSTDTQYF. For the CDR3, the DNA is TGTGCCAGCAGCCGCACAGGGGGCACCTCAACAGATACGCAGTATTTT. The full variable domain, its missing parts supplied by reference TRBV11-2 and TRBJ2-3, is EAGVAQSPRYKIIEKRQSVAFWCNPISGHATLYWYQQILGQGPKLLIQFQNNGVVDDSQLPKDRFSAERLKGVDSTLKIQPAKLEDSAVYLCASSRTGGTSTDTQYFGPGTRLTVL.

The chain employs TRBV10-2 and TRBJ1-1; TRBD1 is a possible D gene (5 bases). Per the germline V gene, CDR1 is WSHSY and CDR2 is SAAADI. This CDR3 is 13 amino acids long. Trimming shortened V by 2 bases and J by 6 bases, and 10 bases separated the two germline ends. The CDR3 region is CASSEAGRAEAFF. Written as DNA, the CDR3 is TGCGCCAGCAGTGAGGCAGGGAGGGCTGAAGCTTTCTTT.

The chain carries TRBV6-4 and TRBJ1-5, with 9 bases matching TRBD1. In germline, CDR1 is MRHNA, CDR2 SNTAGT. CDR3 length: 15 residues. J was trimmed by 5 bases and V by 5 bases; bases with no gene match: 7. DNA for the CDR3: TGTGCCAGCAGTCCCGGGACAGGGTTTGATCAGCCCCAGCATTTT. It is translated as CASSPGTGFDQPQHF.

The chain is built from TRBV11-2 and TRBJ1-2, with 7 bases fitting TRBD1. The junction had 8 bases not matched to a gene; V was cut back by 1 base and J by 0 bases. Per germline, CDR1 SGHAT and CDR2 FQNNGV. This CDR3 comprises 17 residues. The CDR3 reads CASSLAGTVGANYGYTF. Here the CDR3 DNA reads TGTGCCAGCAGCTTAGCAGGGACAGTTGGGGCTAACTATGGCTACACCTTC.

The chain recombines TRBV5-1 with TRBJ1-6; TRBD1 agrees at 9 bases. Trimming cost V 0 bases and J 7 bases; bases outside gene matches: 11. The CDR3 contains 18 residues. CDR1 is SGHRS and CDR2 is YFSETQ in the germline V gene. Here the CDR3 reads CASSLAWGTGFVNSPLHF. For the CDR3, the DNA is TGCGCCAGCAGCTTGGCCTGGGGGACAGGGTTTGTCAATTCACCCCTCCACTTT. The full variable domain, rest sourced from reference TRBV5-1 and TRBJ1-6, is KAGVTQTPRYLIKTRGQQVTLSCSPISGHRSVSWYQQTPGQGLQFLFEYFSETQRNKGNFPGRFSGRQFSNSRSEMNVSTLELGDSALYLCASSLAWGTGFVNSPLHFGNGTRLTVT.

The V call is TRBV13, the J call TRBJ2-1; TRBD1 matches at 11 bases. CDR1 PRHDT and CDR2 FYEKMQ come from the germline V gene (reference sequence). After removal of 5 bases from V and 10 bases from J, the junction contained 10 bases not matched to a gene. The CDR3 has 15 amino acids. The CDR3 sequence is CASSRGDRGFREQFF. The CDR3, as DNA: TGTGCCAGCAGCCGGGGGGACAGGGGGTTTCGCGAGCAGTTCTTC.

The DNA for the CDR3 is TGTGCCAGCAGTTCGGGACAGGACCTCGAGCAGTACTTC. This gives the protein CASSSGQDLEQYF. V is TRBV28 and J is TRBJ2-7, with 8 bases matching TRBD1. V lost 4 bases to trimming and J lost 6 bases; unmatched junction nucleotides: 5. CDR1 and CDR2 (germline): MDHEN, SYDVKM. This CDR3 has 13 amino acids.

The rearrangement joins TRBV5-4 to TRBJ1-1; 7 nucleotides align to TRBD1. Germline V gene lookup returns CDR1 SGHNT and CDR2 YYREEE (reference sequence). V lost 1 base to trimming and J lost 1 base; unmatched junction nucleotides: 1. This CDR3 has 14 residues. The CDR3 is CASSLPGGNTEAFF. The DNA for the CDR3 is TGTGCCAGCAGCTTGCCAGGGGGGAACACTGAAGCTTTCTTT. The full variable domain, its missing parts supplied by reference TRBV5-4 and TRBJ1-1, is ETGVTQSPTHLIKTRGQQVTLRCSSQSGHNTVSWYQQALGQGPQFIFQYYREEENGRGNFPPRFSGLQFPNYSSELNVNALELDDSALYLCASSLPGGNTEAFFGQGTRLTVV.

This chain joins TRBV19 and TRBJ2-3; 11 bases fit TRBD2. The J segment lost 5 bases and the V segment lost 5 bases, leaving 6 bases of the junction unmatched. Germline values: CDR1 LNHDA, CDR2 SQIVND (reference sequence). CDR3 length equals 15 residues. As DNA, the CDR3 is TGTGCCAGTAGTGTAGCGGGGGGGCATGGAGATACGCAGTATTTT. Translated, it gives CASSVAGGHGDTQYF. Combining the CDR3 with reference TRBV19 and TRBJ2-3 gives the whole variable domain DGGITQSPKYLFRKEGQNVTLSCEQNLNHDAMYWYRQDPGQGLRLIYYSQIVNDFQKGDIAEGYSVSREKKESFPLTVTSAQKNPTAFYLCASSVAGGHGDTQYFGPGTRLTVL.

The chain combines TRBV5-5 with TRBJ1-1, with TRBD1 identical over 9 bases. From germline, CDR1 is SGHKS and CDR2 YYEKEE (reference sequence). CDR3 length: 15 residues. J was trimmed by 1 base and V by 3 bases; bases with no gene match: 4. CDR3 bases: TGTGCCAGCAGCTGGGGACAGGGCTGGAACACTGAAGCTTTCTTT. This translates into CASSWGQGWNTEAFF.

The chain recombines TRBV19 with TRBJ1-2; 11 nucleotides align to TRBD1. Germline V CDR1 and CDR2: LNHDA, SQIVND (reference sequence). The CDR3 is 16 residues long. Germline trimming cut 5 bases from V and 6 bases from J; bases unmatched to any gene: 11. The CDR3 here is CASSPGQGAIVDGYTF. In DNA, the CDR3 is TGTGCCAGTAGTCCAGGACAGGGGGCGATTGTGGATGGCTACACCTTC.

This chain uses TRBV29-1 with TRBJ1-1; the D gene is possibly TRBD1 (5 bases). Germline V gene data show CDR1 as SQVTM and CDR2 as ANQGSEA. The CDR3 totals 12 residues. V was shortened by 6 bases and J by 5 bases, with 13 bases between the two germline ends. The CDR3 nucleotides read TGCAGCGTCCGCAGGGCGGTGACTGAAGCTTTCTTT. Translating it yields CSVRRAVTEAFF.

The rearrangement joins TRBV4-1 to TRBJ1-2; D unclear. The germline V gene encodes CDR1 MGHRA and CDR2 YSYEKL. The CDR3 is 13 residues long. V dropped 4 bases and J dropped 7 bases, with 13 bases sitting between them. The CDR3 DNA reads TGCGCCAGCAGCCTCCTAGACGGGTTTGGCTACACCTTC. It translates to CASSLLDGFGYTF.

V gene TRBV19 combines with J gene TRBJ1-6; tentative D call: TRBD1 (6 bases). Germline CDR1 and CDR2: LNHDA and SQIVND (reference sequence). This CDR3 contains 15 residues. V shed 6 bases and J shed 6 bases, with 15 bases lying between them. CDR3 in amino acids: CASRIVTGFNSPLHF. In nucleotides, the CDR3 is TGTGCCAGTAGGATTGTGACAGGTTTTAATTCACCCCTCCACTTT. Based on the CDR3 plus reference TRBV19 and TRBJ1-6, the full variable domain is DGGITQSPKYLFRKEGQNVTLSCEQNLNHDAMYWYRQDPGQGLRLIYYSQIVNDFQKGDIAEGYSVSREKKESFPLTVTSAQKNPTAFYLCASRIVTGFNSPLHFGNGTRLTVT.